Presented here are 16 T cell receptor beta chains from one specimen sequenced in a study of T cells in Graves' hyperthyroidism and ophthalmopathy. The source material, RNA transcripts, was used to amplify TCR beta CDR3 regions. HTBI primers drove first-round RT-PCR of the TCR CDR3. Each CDR3 protein is one row after TCRdb ran MiXCR on the multiplex PCR reads. The sample lists around 100,000 distinct CDR3 sequences; roughly 50% were seen once. The sample was blood. These receptors all stem from a man in his forties with Graves' hyperthyroidism.

In its sample, this clonotype was seen a few times. The V and J genes are TRBV6-6 and TRBJ2-3, with TRBD2 identical over 7 bases. V lost 5 bases and J lost 2; bases outside the gene matches: 19. Germline V gives CDR1 MNHNY, CDR2 SVGAGI (reference sequence). The CDR3 extends over 19 amino acids. CDR3 in amino acids: CASSEVPAGWGRDTDTQYF. CDR3 DNA: TGTGCCAGCAGTGAGGTTCCAGCGGGGTGGGGAAGGGACACAGATACGCAGTATTTT.

This clonotype has ten or more counts. This chain uses TRBV10-3 with TRBJ2-1, with D possibly being TRBD2 (5 bases). Germline assignment: CDR1 ENHRY and CDR2 SYGVKD. This CDR3 region has 15 residues. V was trimmed by 2 bases and J by 0 bases, leaving 8 bases between them. CDR3 nucleotides: TGTGCCATCAGTGAGACCCGGGACTCCTACAATGAGCAGTTCTTC. This encodes CAISETRDSYNEQFF.

About this clonotype: This may be a read error: a much more frequent sequence differs by one nucleotide. The chain employs TRBV7-3 and TRBJ2-2; perhaps TRBD1 as D (7 bases). Looked up from germline, CDR1 is SGHTA and CDR2 is FQGTGA. The CDR3 is 15 residues long. Here the CDR3 reads CASSSTGINTGGLFF. The CDR3 bases are TGTGCCAGCAGTTCGACAGGGATCAACACCGGGGGGCTGTTTTTT.

This clonotype was observed at least ten times. The chain uses TRBV6-6 and TRBJ1-5; D possibly corresponds to TRBD1 (5 bases). Germline-derived CDR1 and CDR2 are MNHNY and SVGAGI (reference sequence). The CDR3 length is 13 residues. Trimming cost V 2 bases and J 10 bases, with 12 bases left between them. The CDR3 sequence is CASSYETVRPQHF. DNA of the CDR3: TGTGCCAGCAGTTACGAGACAGTGCGACCCCAGCATTTT.

This clonotype was seen a few times. The chain carries TRBV20-1 and TRBJ1-2; D remains ambiguous. The length of the CDR3 is 16 residues. Germline CDR1 reads DFQATT; CDR2 reads SNEGSKA (reference sequence). Trimming took off 0 bases at V and 4 bases at J, with 18 bases between the two ends. The CDR3 DNA reads TGCAGTGCTAGAGATGGTCGCTTACAGCGCGTCTATGGCTACACCTTC. Its translation is CSARDGRLQRVYGYTF.

This clonotype was seen many times. The chain employs TRBV12-3 or TRBV12-4 and TRBJ2-1; 10 bases are shared with TRBD1. V lost 6 bases, J lost 9 bases, and 5 bases stayed unmatched. The CDR3 is 13 amino acids. Here the CDR3 DNA reads TGTGCCAGCAGACCTGACAGGGGGCTTGAGCAGTTCTTC. Its translation: CASRPDRGLEQFF.

This chain joins TRBV30 and TRBJ2-7; D remains ambiguous. From germline, CDR1 is GTSNPN and CDR2 SVGIG (reference sequence). Trimming took off 4 bases at V and 2 bases at J, with 12 bases between the two ends. CDR3 size: 13 residues. The CDR3 is CAWNPPPTYEQYF. The CDR3 DNA reads TGTGCCTGGAATCCTCCCCCTACCTACGAGCAGTACTTC.

The V call is TRBV9, the J call TRBJ1-3; D not certain. Germline CDR1 and CDR2: SGDLS and YYNGEE. Between the trimmed V and J ends, which lost 3 bases and 8 bases, there was a span of 15 bases. This CDR3 has 14 residues. The CDR3 region has the DNA TGTGCCAGCAGCGATCCAGCGGGAACTTACACCATATATTTT. It is translated as CASSDPAGTYTIYF.

This clonotype was picked up one time. This chain joins TRBV7-3 and TRBJ1-4; D not certain. The CDR3 extends over 15 amino acids. The V gene lost 2 bases and the J gene lost 8 bases, with 15 bases spanning the gap. The V gene's germline CDR1 is SGHTA and CDR2 FQGTGA. The CDR3 here is CASSLLSGDREKLFF. In nucleotides, the CDR3 is TGTGCCAGCAGCTTATTGTCGGGAGATCGAGAAAAACTGTTTTTT.

This clonotype came up many times. The rearrangement links TRBV20-1 to TRBJ2-2, with 7 nucleotides matching TRBD2. Per the germline V gene, CDR1 is DFQATT and CDR2 is SNEGSKA (reference sequence). After removal of 3 bases from V and 5 bases from J, the junction contained 6 bases not matched to a gene. The CDR3 spans 14 residues. CDR3 in DNA: TGCAGTGCTAGTTGGGGGGGAGGGACCGGGGAGCTGTTTTTT. This encodes CSASWGGGTGELFF.

V and J are TRBV19 and TRBJ2-5, with 7 bases aligning to TRBD1. The germline V gene has CDR1 LNHDA and CDR2 SQIVND (reference sequence). V dropped 4 bases and J dropped 1; count of bases not matched to a gene: 9. The CDR3 consists of 16 residues. The CDR3 nucleotides are TGTGCCAGTAGTACAACCCTAGGGGGCTTCCAAGAGACCCAGTACTTC. Protein product: CASSTTLGGFQETQYF.

The table lists this clonotype with many counts. This chain uses TRBV13 with TRBJ1-1; D call uncertain. Germline V gene sequence: CDR1 PRHDT, CDR2 FYEKMQ (reference sequence). This CDR3 is 12 amino acids long. V was pared by 6 bases and J by 0 bases, with 5 bases between. CDR3 nucleotide sequence: TGTGCCAGCAGGATCATGAACACTGAAGCTTTCTTT. Translated, it gives CASRIMNTEAFF.

The CDR3 is CSTWDRGNGYTF. The CDR3 nucleotides read TGCAGTACCTGGGACAGGGGGAATGGCTACACCTTC. The chain carries TRBV20-1 and TRBJ1-2; 11 bases fit TRBD1. The V segment lost 8 bases and the J segment 6 bases; nucleotides outside the gene matches: 5. Germline loops: CDR1 DFQATT, CDR2 SNEGSKA (reference sequence). This CDR3 region has 12 residues.

The chain has TRBV2 and TRBJ2-1; D remains ambiguous. Germline assignment: CDR1 SNHLY and CDR2 FYNNEI. The CDR3 covers 12 residues. Trimming took 5 bases from V and 5 from J, leaving 7 bases between them. This chain's CDR3 is CASSKRHNEQFF. CDR3 nucleotides: TGTGCCAGCAGTAAGCGACACAATGAGCAGTTCTTC.

This clonotype was recorded at least ten times. This chain joins TRBV24-1 and TRBJ2-3, with 11 bases lining up with TRBD2. Per the germline V gene, CDR1 is KGHDR and CDR2 is SFDVKD. With V trimmed by 5 bases and J by 0 bases, 0 bases remained unmatched. The CDR3 loop spans 15 amino acids. CDR3 nucleotide sequence: TGTGCCACCAGTGGGACTAGCGGGAGCACAGATACGCAGTATTTT. It yields the protein CATSGTSGSTDTQYF.

Concerning this clonotype: This may arise from a read error, as a much more abundant clone is one base away. The chain carries TRBV6-2 or TRBV6-3 and TRBJ1-1; a possible D gene is TRBD1 (6 bases). This CDR3 is built from 14 residues. Germline CDR1 and CDR2: MNHEY and SVGEGT. Trimming removed 3 bases from V and 4 bases from J, with 12 bases in between. The CDR3 sequence: CASSYTGLSTEAFF. In DNA, the CDR3 is TGTGCCAGCAGTTATACAGGGTTGAGCACTGAAGCTTTCTTT.